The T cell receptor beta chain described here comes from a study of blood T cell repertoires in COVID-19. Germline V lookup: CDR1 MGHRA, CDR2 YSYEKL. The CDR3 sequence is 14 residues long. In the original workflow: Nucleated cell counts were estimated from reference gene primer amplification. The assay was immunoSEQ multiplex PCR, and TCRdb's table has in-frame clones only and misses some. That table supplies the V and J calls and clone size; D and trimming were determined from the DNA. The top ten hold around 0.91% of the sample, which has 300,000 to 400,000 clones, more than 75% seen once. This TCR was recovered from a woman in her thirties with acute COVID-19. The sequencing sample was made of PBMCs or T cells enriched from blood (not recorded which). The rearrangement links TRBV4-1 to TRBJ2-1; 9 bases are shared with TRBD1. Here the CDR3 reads CATWGQGTNNEQFF. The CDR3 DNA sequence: TGCGCGACATGGGGACAGGGAACAAACAATGAGCAGTTCTTC.